The T cell receptor (beta chain) under discussion was sequenced for a study of cytomegalovirus exposure and HLA in healthy donors. Points on this clone: Its antigen is unknown.

PCR was performed using 60 Vbeta and 13 Jbeta primers. Repertoires were generated with immunoSEQ multiplex PCR, while TCRdb's copy carries only in-frame clones and drops some. Of more than 130,000 clones in the sample, 80% were seen once. Study results and caveats: TCR beta sequences numbering more than 15,000 were associated with HLA alleles at 0.05 false discovery rate in a later analysis. Analysis was performed later, and it showed HLA-associated TCR beta chains to be more clonally expanded than equally common others. Sequencing artifact likely explains a cluster of highly shared sequence variants. Confirmation in vitro established that three CMV-associated chains were specific for CMV antigens.

The material sequenced was PBMCs. The sequence was obtained from a male donor in good health and CMV-seronegative.

CDR3 in amino acids: CASSPLSEELFF. The DNA for the CDR3 is TGTGCCAGTAGTCCCTTAAGCGAGGAACTGTTTTTT. The chain links TRBV19 to TRBJ1-4; D is uncertain. Per the germline V gene, CDR1 is LNHDA and CDR2 is SQIVND (reference sequence). V lost 5 bases to trimming and J lost 12 bases, with 13 bases between them. CDR3 length: 12 residues.